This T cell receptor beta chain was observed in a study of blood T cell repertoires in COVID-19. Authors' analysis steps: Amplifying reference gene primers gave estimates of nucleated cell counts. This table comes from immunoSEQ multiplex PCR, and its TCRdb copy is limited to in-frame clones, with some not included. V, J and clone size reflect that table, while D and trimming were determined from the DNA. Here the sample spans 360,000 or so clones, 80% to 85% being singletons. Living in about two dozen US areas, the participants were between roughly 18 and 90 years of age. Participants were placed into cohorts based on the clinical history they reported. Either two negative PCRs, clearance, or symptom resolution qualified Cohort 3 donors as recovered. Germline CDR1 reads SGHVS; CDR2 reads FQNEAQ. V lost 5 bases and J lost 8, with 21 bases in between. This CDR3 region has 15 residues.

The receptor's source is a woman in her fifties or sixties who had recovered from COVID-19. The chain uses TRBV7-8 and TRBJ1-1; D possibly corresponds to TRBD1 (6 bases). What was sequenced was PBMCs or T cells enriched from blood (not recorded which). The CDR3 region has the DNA TGTGCCAGCAGCGCTGGTCGACGTGGTCAGGGGGAAGCTTTCTTT. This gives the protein CASSAGRRGQGEAFF.